The 29 T cell receptor beta chains below all came from one sample that was sequenced in a study of shared clonotypes between healthy human individuals (TCRdb year 2020). The library was made by the immunoSEQ multiplex PCR assay. Not all clones reach the TCRdb copy of this immuneACCESS table, which keeps in-frame sequences only. Checked studies attribute under half of the gap to unresolved V genes and leave the rest unexplained. Counted in this sample were under 550,000 clones; approximately 95% of them appeared once. The ten top clones hold 0.06% of the sample. Material for sequencing was naive CD4+ T cells sorted from blood. What the cell subset or site label conveys for this sample: CD45RA+ positively selected. The receptors were sampled from a woman in her twenties or thirties in good health.

This chain joins TRBV28 and TRBJ2-7; D ambiguous. The germline V gene has CDR1 MDHEN and CDR2 SYDVKM. This CDR3 has 15 residues. V gave up 6 bases and J gave up 0 bases, with 15 bases separating them. CDR3 coding DNA: TGTGCCAGCAGGACAACTACGACCACCTCCTACGAGCAGTACTTC. Encoded protein: CASRTTTTTSYEQYF.

This clone appeared a single time. CDR3 region: CASSLDSTKNIQYF. The CDR3 DNA reads as TGTGCCAGCAGCCTTGACAGTACCAAAAACATTCAGTACTTC. The chain couples TRBV2 to TRBJ2-4, with D perhaps matching TRBD1 (5 bases). Germline-derived CDR1 and CDR2 are SNHLY and FYNNEI. V was pared by 6 bases and J by 2 bases, with 11 bases between. The CDR3 length is 14 residues.

The gene calls are TRBV4-2 and TRBJ2-1; 7 bases are a match to TRBD2. This CDR3 is built from 17 residues. Germline V gene lookup returns CDR1 LGHNA and CDR2 YNFKEQ. Trimming took 4 bases from V and 7 from J; bases not matched to a gene: 16. This CDR3 reads CASSPLEPLAERNEQFF. The CDR3 DNA sequence: TGTGCCAGCAGCCCACTCGAACCGCTAGCGGAGCGGAATGAGCAGTTCTTC.

The chain has TRBV7-8 and TRBJ1-1, with no clear D. CDR3 length: 16 residues. The germline gives CDR1 SGHVS, CDR2 FQNEAQ. Deletions cut 4 bases from V and 3 bases from J, with 18 bases between. CDR3 sequence (DNA): TGTGCCAGCAGCTCGACCCGAACCTTCGAGGACACTGAAGCTTTCTTT. This codes for CASSSTRTFEDTEAFF.

The rearrangement joins TRBV4-2 to TRBJ2-7; 8 nucleotides match TRBD2. Germline trimming cut 5 bases from V and 5 bases from J; bases unmatched to any gene: 14. Germline V gene sequence: CDR1 LGHNA, CDR2 YNFKEQ. This CDR3 has 16 residues. CDR3 protein: CASSWWVAGGINEQYF. CDR3 DNA: TGTGCCAGCAGCTGGTGGGTGGCGGGAGGCATAAACGAGCAGTACTTC.

The chain joins TRBV10-3 to TRBJ2-1; D assignment may be TRBD1 or TRBD2 (6 bases each). The V end lost 6 bases, the J end lost 8 bases, and 20 bases lay between the germline ends. The CDR3 has 15 amino acids. Germline CDR1 reads ENHRY; CDR2 reads SYGVKD. CDR3 in amino acids: CAISAGRQAPDEQFF. As DNA, the CDR3 is TGTGCCATCAGCGCCGGGAGACAGGCGCCCGATGAGCAGTTCTTC.

The rearrangement links TRBV19 to TRBJ1-5; D gene unclear. The CDR3 is 13 residues long. CDR1 is LNHDA, CDR2 SQIVND, per germline (reference sequence). Trimming took 5 bases from V and 5 from J, leaving 10 bases between them. As DNA, the CDR3 is TGTGCCAGTAGTCCCACCCTAGATCAGCCCCAGCATTTT. This codes for CASSPTLDQPQHF.

In DNA form, the CDR3 reads TGTGCCAGCAGCCCAAAGGGTTTAAGCCGTAACTATGGCTACACCTTC. Translating gives CASSPKGLSRNYGYTF. The chain couples TRBV11-2 to TRBJ1-2; D unresolved. CDR3 size: 16 residues. Trimming left V 5 bases short and J 1 base short, with 17 bases between. Looked up from germline, CDR1 is SGHAT and CDR2 is FQNNGV. The full variable domain, rest sourced from reference TRBV11-2 and TRBJ1-2, is EAGVAQSPRYKIIEKRQSVAFWCNPISGHATLYWYQQILGQGPKLLIQFQNNGVVDDSQLPKDRFSAERLKGVDSTLKIQPAKLEDSAVYLCASSPKGLSRNYGYTFGSGTRLTVV.

This chain connects TRBV27 to TRBJ2-7; TRBD1 or TRBD2 may be the D gene (6 bases each). In germline, CDR1 is MNHEY, CDR2 SMNVEV (reference sequence). The CDR3 covers 13 residues. Trimming cost V 10 bases and J 4 bases, with 17 bases left between them. The CDR3, as DNA: TGTGCCACCTCTCCGGGGGCGGCGTACGAGCAGTACTTC. It translates to CATSPGAAYEQYF.

This chain joins TRBV28 and TRBJ2-7; 7 bases match TRBD2. Germline CDR1 and CDR2: MDHEN and SYDVKM. The trim removed 7 bases at V and 6 bases at J, leaving 21 bases unmatched. CDR3 length: 17 residues. CDR3 region: CASNGGEWSQGFGEQYF. The CDR3 nucleotides are TGTGCCAGCAATGGGGGGGAATGGAGTCAGGGATTCGGCGAGCAGTACTTC.

This clone was seen a few times. The CDR3 coding sequence is TGCGCCAGCAGCTCAACAGGGTTTGGCTACACCTTC. It is translated as CASSSTGFGYTF. The chain uses TRBV5-1 and TRBJ1-2, with D tentatively TRBD1 (6 bases). V shed 3 bases and J shed 7 bases, with 10 bases lying between them. CDR1 and CDR2 (germline): SGHRS, YFSETQ. The CDR3 is 12 amino acids.

The gene calls are TRBV18 and TRBJ2-7; tentatively, D is TRBD1 (6 bases). Trimming shortened V by 6 bases and J by 0 bases, and 12 bases separated the two germline ends. CDR1 is KGHSH, CDR2 LQKENI, per germline. The CDR3 is 14 residues long. CDR3 protein: CASSKDRSSYEQYF. In nucleotides, the CDR3 is TGTGCCAGCTCGAAAGACAGGAGCTCCTACGAGCAGTACTTC.

The chain carries TRBV18 and TRBJ1-4; TRBD1 agrees at 7 bases. Germline V gene sequence: CDR1 KGHSH, CDR2 LQKENI. Germline trimming cut 0 bases from V and 4 bases from J; bases unmatched to any gene: 2. This CDR3 is 15 amino acids long. The CDR3 sequence is CASSPPGQINEKLFF. CDR3 in DNA: TGTGCCAGCTCACCACCGGGACAGATTAATGAAAAACTGTTTTTT.

The chain joins TRBV10-3 to TRBJ1-5, with D maybe TRBD1 (5 bases). V lost 3 bases, J lost 7 bases, and 10 bases lay in between. Germline values: CDR1 ENHRY, CDR2 SYGVKD. This CDR3 has 13 amino acids. CDR3 coding DNA: TGTGCCATCAGTGATACAGGCGGACAGCCCCAGCATTTT. This translates into CAISDTGGQPQHF.

This chain uses TRBV10-2 with TRBJ2-4; 8 positions agree with TRBD2. Looked up from germline, CDR1 is WSHSY and CDR2 is SAAADI. V shed 0 bases and J 7 bases; nucleotides not matched to a gene: 2. The CDR3 has 14 residues. CDR3 DNA sequence: TGCGCCAGCAGTGAGTCAGGGACTAGTAACATTCAGTACTTC. This gives the protein CASSESGTSNIQYF.

The chain carries TRBV15 and TRBJ1-1, with TRBD1 matching over 10 bases. With 1 base clipped from V and 5 bases from J, the junction kept 4 bases outside the gene matches. Looked up from germline, CDR1 is LNHNV and CDR2 is YYDKDF (reference sequence). The CDR3 has 15 residues. CDR3 bases: TGTGCCACCAGCAGAGGACAGGGGGCGAGAACTGAAGCTTTCTTT. This gives the protein CATSRGQGARTEAFF.

The rearrangement links TRBV6-1 to TRBJ2-1; 8 positions match TRBD1. V dropped 11 bases and J dropped 6; count of bases not matched to a gene: 12. This CDR3 contains 14 residues. Germline V gives CDR1 MNHNS, CDR2 SASEGT. The CDR3 is CALVRDRGINEQFF. The CDR3 DNA sequence: TGTGCCCTCGTCCGAGACAGGGGAATCAATGAGCAGTTCTTC.

The chain employs TRBV29-1 and TRBJ2-7, with D possibly TRBD1 on 6 matching bases. Per the germline V gene, CDR1 is SQVTM and CDR2 is ANQGSEA. The ends were cut back, 5 bases at V and 4 bases at J, with 12 bases in the middle. The CDR3 spans 12 residues. The CDR3 spells CSVRDILYEQYF. For the CDR3, the DNA is TGCAGCGTTCGGGACATACTGTACGAGCAGTACTTC.

The gene calls are TRBV18 and TRBJ1-1, with D perhaps TRBD1 (5 bases). This CDR3 is built from 13 residues. In germline, CDR1 is KGHSH, CDR2 LQKENI. V was trimmed by 6 bases and J by 3 bases, leaving 11 bases between them. Here the CDR3 DNA reads TGTGCCAGCTCTAACCGGGGACACACTGAAGCTTTCTTT. It translates to CASSNRGHTEAFF.

The V and J genes are TRBV5-4 and TRBJ1-3, with 7 bases fitting TRBD1. There are 16 residues in the CDR3. Germline V gene sequence: CDR1 SGHNT, CDR2 YYREEE (reference sequence). Losses at the gene ends were 4 bases for V and 0 bases for J; bases not matched to a gene: 7. This CDR3 reads CASSPGTVDSGNTIYF. For the CDR3, the DNA is TGTGCCAGCAGCCCTGGGACAGTAGACTCTGGAAACACCATATATTTT. Combining the CDR3 with reference TRBV5-4 and TRBJ1-3 gives the whole variable domain ETGVTQSPTHLIKTRGQQVTLRCSSQSGHNTVSWYQQALGQGPQFIFQYYREEENGRGNFPPRFSGLQFPNYSSELNVNALELDDSALYLCASSPGTVDSGNTIYFGEGSWLTVV.

V is TRBV6-1 and J is TRBJ2-6, with TRBD1 as a possible D gene (6 bases). This CDR3 spans 16 amino acids. V was shortened by 4 bases and J by 2 bases, with 12 bases between the two germline ends. Germline CDR1 reads MNHNS; CDR2 reads SASEGT. The CDR3 loop reads CASSGPGVTGANVLTF. In DNA form, the CDR3 reads TGTGCCAGCAGTGGGCCAGGGGTAACTGGGGCCAACGTCCTGACTTTC.

The rearrangement links TRBV5-6 to TRBJ1-4; D uncertain. The length of the CDR3 is 15 residues. Trimming cost V 4 bases and J 0 bases, with 10 bases left between them. CDR1 SGHDT and CDR2 YYEEEE come from the germline V gene. As DNA, the CDR3 is TGTGCCAGCAGCCCTGTGGGTGCAACTAATGAAAAACTGTTTTTT. Its translation is CASSPVGATNEKLFF.

The rearrangement joins TRBV18 to TRBJ1-2; 9 bases are shared with TRBD1. Trimming cost V 4 bases and J 5 bases; bases outside gene matches: 11. The CDR3 spans 16 residues. Looked up from germline, CDR1 is KGHSH and CDR2 is LQKENI. CDR3 DNA: TGTGCCAGCTCACTAAACAGGGGGCCTTCTGAATATGGCTACACCTTC. Its translation is CASSLNRGPSEYGYTF.

CDR3: CASSPLATGGSYEQYF. CDR3 DNA sequence: TGTGCCAGCTCACCACTGGCGACAGGGGGTTCCTACGAGCAGTACTTC. J is TRBJ2-7 and V is TRBV18; 9 nucleotides match TRBD1. The junction had 5 bases not matched to a gene; V was cut back by 1 base and J by 1 base. Germline lookup yields CDR1 KGHSH and CDR2 LQKENI. This CDR3 has 16 amino acids. The full variable domain, with the rest looked up from reference TRBV18 and TRBJ2-7, is NAGVMQNPRHLVRRRGQEARLRCSPMKGHSHVYWYRQLPEEGLKFMVYLQKENIIDESGMPKERFSAEFPKEGPSILRIQQVVRGDSAAYFCASSPLATGGSYEQYFGPGTRLTVT.

This clone was seen a few times. The chain carries TRBV10-1 and TRBJ1-1; D call uncertain. The CDR3 totals 14 residues. Trimming took 4 bases from V and 0 from J, leaving 9 bases between them. CDR1 is WNHNN, CDR2 SYGVQD, per germline (reference sequence). CDR3 in DNA: TGCGCCAGCAGTGGGTCCAGGATGAACACTGAAGCTTTCTTT. It is translated as CASSGSRMNTEAFF.

The V and J genes are TRBV11-2 and TRBJ2-7; 11 bases fit TRBD2. CDR3 size: 14 residues. Germline CDR1 SGHAT, CDR2 FQNNGV. CDR3 sequence (DNA): TGTGCGGATCGACTAGCGGGACCTGGGTACGAGCAGTACTTC. Translating it yields CADRLAGPGYEQYF.

This chain connects TRBV28 to TRBJ1-1; 8 nucleotides line up with TRBD1. CDR3 size: 15 residues. V dropped 5 bases and J dropped 13; count of bases not matched to a gene: 18. The germline V gene encodes CDR1 MDHEN and CDR2 SYDVKM. CDR3 sequence (DNA): TGTGCCAGCAGTCCCCGGACAGGGAAAACCTGGTGGGGTTTCTTT. Translation: CASSPRTGKTWWGFF.

Only one count was recorded for this clone. V and J are TRBV11-2 and TRBJ1-2, with D unresolved. The CDR3 sequence is 14 residues long. With 1 base removed from V and 8 bases from J, the gap between germline ends came to 14 bases. Germline-derived CDR1 and CDR2 are SGHAT and FQNNGV. The CDR3 region has the DNA TGTGCCAGCAGCTTAGGCTTACAGACCAGGGGCTACACCTTC. Protein sequence: CASSLGLQTRGYTF.

This clone was observed a single time. The chain has TRBV6-5 and TRBJ2-7; 7 nucleotides agree with TRBD1. This CDR3 has 13 residues. CDR1 is MNHEY and CDR2 is SVGAGI in the germline V gene. The junction had 2 bases not matched to a gene; V was cut back by 0 bases and J by 6 bases. CDR3 loop: CASSYSTGIEQYF. CDR3 coding DNA: TGTGCCAGCAGTTACTCGACAGGGATCGAGCAGTACTTC.